This passage covers 2 T cell receptor beta chains from one sample sequenced in a study of blood T cell repertoires in COVID-19. This table comes from immunoSEQ multiplex PCR, and its TCRdb copy is limited to in-frame clones, with some not included. The table includes just under 30,000 clones, less than 90% detected once. The specimen sequenced was peripheral blood. Receptor source: a human donor with active COVID-19. The donor label of this sample is uncertain.

The J gene is TRBJ2-2, the V gene TRBV19; 7 bases are shared with TRBD1. CDR1 is LNHDA and CDR2 is SQIVND in the germline V gene (reference sequence). The CDR3 is made up of 14 amino acids. V was pared by 5 bases and J by 7 bases, with 7 bases of the junction left unmatched. The CDR3 protein is CASSYVRGRGELFF. The CDR3 bases are TGTGCCAGTAGTTACGTAAGGGGGCGCGGGGAGCTGTTTTTT.

This chain joins TRBV19 and TRBJ2-6, with 8 bases identical to TRBD1. Germline V CDR1 and CDR2: LNHDA, SQIVND (reference sequence). Trimming cost V 4 bases and J 4 bases; bases outside gene matches: 12. The CDR3 is made up of 18 amino acids. The CDR3 loop reads CASSKGARGLGGANVLTF. The CDR3 bases are TGTGCCAGTAGTAAGGGCGCCAGGGGGCTGGGAGGGGCCAACGTCCTGACTTTC.